Given below is one T cell receptor (beta chain) in context. The data derive from a study of cytomegalovirus exposure and HLA in healthy donors. Study summary: There were 117 million unique TCR beta sequences, drawn from about 200 million T cells, in an earlier analysis.

Vbeta (60) and Jbeta (13) primers were used in the PCR. Original data processing: Later, tens of millions of unique TCR beta chains were counted in an analysis, and some 10 million of them were shared. Clones were read by immunoSEQ multiplex PCR, and TCRdb kept only the in-frame ones, dropping some. The D gene and trimming were derived from the DNA, and the V and J assignments and clone size from that table. Here the sample spans more than 80,000 clones, roughly four fifths being singletons. This CDR3 contains 15 residues. CDR1 and CDR2 (germline): SGHRS, YFSETQ. The V and J ends lost 0 bases and 0 bases respectively, with 7 bases between them.

Sequenced material: PBMCs. This TCR derives from a woman aged 55-70 years in good health and CMV-seropositive. The chain links TRBV5-1 to TRBJ2-1; possibly TRBD1 for D (6 bases). This CDR3 reads CASSLGTDSYNEQFF. Written as DNA, the CDR3 is TGCGCCAGCAGCTTGGGGACAGACTCCTACAATGAGCAGTTCTTC.